The 22 T cell receptor beta chains presented below share a single source sample, sequenced in a study of CD8 T cells in ankylosing spondylitis (dated by TCRdb to the late 2010s). The library was prepared using 5' RACE. Sequenced on an Illumina HiSeq 2500. The public reads were quality trimmed at Q25 with fastp and then assembled into clones with MiXCR by TCRdb, keeping productive beta chains. Entries that share a CDR3 protein sequence are merged under the most common genes and DNA. This sample has about 90,000 distinct CDR3 sequences in its table, and about 27% of those were observed once. Clones ranked in the top ten supply around 59% of the sample. Sequenced sample: blood, either unsorted or a sorted T cell fraction (not recorded which). These receptor sequences come from a male donor with ankylosing spondylitis or in good health (not recorded which).

This clonotype has only a few counts. The chain is built from TRBV12-3 or TRBV12-4 and TRBJ2-7; 7 positions match TRBD2. This CDR3 has 14 residues. V dropped 6 bases and J dropped 3; count of bases not matched to a gene: 8. CDR3: CASSPAGGSYEQYF. CDR3 bases: TGTGCCAGCAGCCCGGCCGGGGGGAGCTACGAGCAGTACTTC.

This clonotype was seen a handful of times. CDR3: CASSFSNTEAFF. In DNA form, the CDR3 reads TGTGCCAGCAGCTTTTCGAACACTGAAGCTTTCTTT. The genes are TRBV11-1 and TRBJ1-1; D call uncertain. CDR1 is SGHAT and CDR2 is FQDESV in the germline V gene (reference sequence). Trimming pared 3 bases from V and 1 base from J, leaving 3 bases between. This CDR3 region has 12 residues.

This clonotype was observed a handful of times. This chain links TRBV20-1 with TRBJ2-1; a possible D gene is TRBD2 (5 bases). V was pared by 8 bases and J by 5 bases, with 22 bases between. The length of the CDR3 is 15 residues. Germline assignment: CDR1 DFQATT and CDR2 SNEGSKA (reference sequence). The CDR3 sequence is CSLAGGLSLDNEQFF. CDR3 bases: TGCAGTTTAGCCGGAGGCCTCTCTTTGGACAATGAGCAGTTCTTC.

The V call is TRBV20-1, the J call TRBJ1-2; no clear D. The CDR3 sequence is 14 residues long. In germline, CDR1 is DFQATT, CDR2 SNEGSKA (reference sequence). Trimming took off 0 bases at V and 0 bases at J, with 8 bases between the two ends. The CDR3 DNA follows: TGCAGTGCTAGAGATGGTTCACCTAACTATGGCTACACCTTC. Its translation is CSARDGSPNYGYTF.

At least ten counts were recorded for this clonotype. The rearrangement uses TRBV5-1 and TRBJ2-1; a possible D gene is TRBD1 (6 bases). CDR3 length: 15 amino acids. In germline, CDR1 is SGHRS, CDR2 YFSETQ. Trimming took off 6 bases at V and 0 bases at J, with 13 bases between the two ends. CDR3 sequence (DNA): TGCGCCAGCACCCAAGACAGGAGCTCCTACAATGAGCAGTTCTTC. Translating it yields CASTQDRSSYNEQFF.

V is TRBV7-8 and J is TRBJ2-3; D uncertain. The CDR3 runs 15 residues. Trimming removed 4 bases from V and 3 bases from J, with 14 bases in between. CDR1 and CDR2 (germline): SGHVS, FQNEAQ. The CDR3 coding sequence is TGTGCCAGCAGCTCCGACATACGAGAAACAGATACGCAGTATTTT. This translates into CASSSDIRETDTQYF.

V usage is TRBV14 and J usage is TRBJ2-7; 8 positions match TRBD1. After removal of 3 bases from V and 5 bases from J, the junction contained 6 bases not matched to a gene. Germline V CDR1 and CDR2: SGHDN, FVKESK. This CDR3 is 14 amino acids long. CDR3 in amino acids: CASSQTGALDEQYV. The CDR3 nucleotides are TGTGCCAGCAGCCAGACAGGGGCTCTCGACGAGCAGTACGTC.

This chain links TRBV11-2 with TRBJ2-3; D is uncertain. The germline V gene encodes CDR1 SGHAT and CDR2 FQNNGV. This CDR3 is 14 amino acids long. The V and J ends lost 2 bases and 10 bases respectively, with 16 bases between them. CDR3: CASSLMVSGWAQYF. Written as DNA, the CDR3 is TGTGCCAGCAGCTTAATGGTTTCTGGGTGGGCGCAGTATTTT.

V and J are TRBV15 and TRBJ2-3; no definite D call. The germline V gene has CDR1 LNHNV and CDR2 YYDKDF (reference sequence). The CDR3 is 12 residues long. Trimming took off 4 bases at V and 2 bases at J, with 4 bases between the two ends. In DNA, the CDR3 is TGTGCCACCAGCAAAGTCACAGATACGCAGTATTTT. It specifies CATSKVTDTQYF.

This clonotype was detected many times. This chain uses TRBV5-1 with TRBJ2-1, with TRBD1 matching 8 bases. The CDR3 is made up of 15 amino acids. Looked up from germline, CDR1 is SGHRS and CDR2 is YFSETQ. With 3 bases clipped from V and 0 bases from J, the junction kept 2 bases outside the gene matches. In DNA, the CDR3 is TGCGCCAGCAGCTCGGGACAGGCCTCCTACAATGAGCAGTTCTTC. Its protein product is CASSSGQASYNEQFF.

The chain combines TRBV7-2 with TRBJ2-1; D is unresolved. Germline V gives CDR1 SGHTA, CDR2 FQGNSA. Trimming took off 0 bases at V and 5 bases at J, with 8 bases between the two ends. CDR3 size: 14 residues. The CDR3 is CASSLAIGNNEQFF. In DNA form, the CDR3 reads TGTGCCAGCAGCTTAGCGATAGGGAACAATGAGCAGTTCTTC.

J is TRBJ2-4 and V is TRBV18; D might be TRBD2 (6 bases). Per germline, CDR1 KGHSH and CDR2 LQKENI. The V end lost 2 bases, the J end lost 10 bases, and 15 bases lay between the germline ends. There are 14 residues in the CDR3. CDR3 sequence: CASSPADYGPIQYF. The CDR3 nucleotides read TGTGCCAGCTCACCAGCGGACTACGGCCCAATTCAGTACTTC.

The chain carries TRBV5-1 and TRBJ2-1; 8 bases line up with TRBD2. This CDR3 has 17 amino acids. The germline V gene encodes CDR1 SGHRS and CDR2 YFSETQ. V trimming: 4 bases; J trimming: 6 bases; junction bases outside the gene matches: 15. The CDR3 loop is CASSKDTGTRGLNEQFF. Here the CDR3 DNA reads TGCGCCAGCAGCAAAGACACCGGGACTAGAGGCCTCAATGAGCAGTTCTTC.

This clonotype came up a few times. The V call is TRBV15, the J call TRBJ2-1; 7 bases line up with TRBD2. This CDR3 is built from 12 residues. Germline V gives CDR1 LNHNV, CDR2 YYDKDF (reference sequence). With V trimmed by 3 bases and J by 15 bases, 8 bases remained unmatched. DNA for the CDR3: TGTGCCACCAGCAGCGGACTAGGCTTCGGGTTCTTC. Translated, it gives CATSSGLGFGFF.

The CDR3 protein is CASSQGLAILSGELFF. In DNA form, the CDR3 reads TGCGCCAGCAGCCAAGGCCTAGCGATATTGTCCGGGGAGCTGTTTTTT. The rearrangement links TRBV4-1 to TRBJ2-2, with D perhaps matching TRBD2 (6 bases). V was pared by 1 base and J by 6 bases, with 15 bases between. The germline V gene encodes CDR1 MGHRA and CDR2 YSYEKL. The CDR3 has 16 residues.

This clonotype showed up just a few times. The chain couples TRBV20-1 to TRBJ1-2, with D hard to call. Trimming cost V 0 bases and J 3 bases, with 17 bases left between them. The germline gives CDR1 DFQATT, CDR2 SNEGSKA (reference sequence). This CDR3 comprises 16 residues. The CDR3 coding sequence is TGCAGTGCTAGAGATCGAAATTCCCGCCCCTACTATGGCTACACCTTC. It translates to CSARDRNSRPYYGYTF.

This clonotype has just a few counts. The CDR3 nucleotides are TGCGCCAGCAGCTTGGATACAACTAGCACAGATACGCAGTATTTT. The encoded protein is CASSLDTTSTDTQYF. The rearrangement joins TRBV5-1 to TRBJ2-3; D gene ambiguous. This CDR3 is built from 15 residues. Germline-derived CDR1 and CDR2 are SGHRS and YFSETQ. V was trimmed by 0 bases and J by 0 bases, leaving 8 bases between them.

This sequence joins TRBV20-1 and TRBJ2-1; D may be TRBD2 (6 bases). V was cut by 6 bases and J by 0 bases, with 12 bases left in between. Germline values: CDR1 DFQATT, CDR2 SNEGSKA (reference sequence). The CDR3 is made up of 14 amino acids. The DNA for the CDR3 is TGCAGTGCCTCGGGACTGAGCTCCTACAATGAGCAGTTCTTC. Its translation: CSASGLSSYNEQFF.

The chain combines TRBV7-2 with TRBJ2-3; no clear D. The CDR3 length is 11 residues. Germline V lookup: CDR1 SGHTA, CDR2 FQGNSA. The germline V and J ends were trimmed by 2 bases and 6 bases, with 3 bases remaining between them. CDR3 bases: TGTGCCAGCAGCTTATGGGATACGCAGTATTTT. This gives the protein CASSLWDTQYF.

The chain links TRBV18 to TRBJ1-5, with D tentatively TRBD1 (6 bases). Germline V gives CDR1 KGHSH, CDR2 LQKENI. Trimming took 1 base from V and 2 from J, leaving 21 bases between them. The CDR3 has 19 amino acids. The CDR3 sequence: CASSPRGGGVSVGNQPQHF. CDR3 sequence (DNA): TGTGCCAGCTCACCACGGGGCGGGGGCGTATCAGTAGGCAATCAGCCCCAGCATTTT.

At least ten counts were recorded for this clonotype. The chain carries TRBV6-5 and TRBJ2-1, with 7 bases fitting TRBD2. The CDR3 runs to 16 residues. J lost 0 bases, V lost 2 bases, and 4 bases had no gene match. Germline V CDR1 and CDR2: MNHEY, SVGAGI. The CDR3 sequence is CASSYQAGSSYNEQFF. Here the CDR3 DNA reads TGTGCCAGCAGTTACCAAGCGGGGAGCTCCTACAATGAGCAGTTCTTC.

The chain has TRBV5-1 and TRBJ2-1, with 10 bases that match TRBD2. Germline lookup yields CDR1 SGHRS and CDR2 YFSETQ. Trimming removed 1 base from V and 4 bases from J; junction bases left unmatched: 17. The CDR3 covers 20 residues. The CDR3 DNA reads TGCGCCAGCAGCTTGTTAGGGGCTAGCGGGGGCCTACCACTATACAATGAGCAGTTCTTC. Its protein is CASSLLGASGGLPLYNEQFF.